The 24 T cell receptor beta chains presented below share a single source sample, sequenced in a study of early T cells in non-severe SARS-CoV-2 infection. TCRdb re-called the 5' RACE reads with MiXCR, one entry per CDR3 protein. The profile shows tens of thousands of distinct CDR3 sequences, about 4.8% of them singletons. Sequencing used whole blood. Source of these receptors: an adult who was a healthcare worker with PCR-confirmed SARS-CoV-2 infection or an uninfected control (not recorded which).

This clonotype was detected a few times. V is TRBV5-1 and J is TRBJ1-2, with a tentative D call TRBD1 (5 bases). Germline assignment: CDR1 SGHRS and CDR2 YFSETQ. This CDR3 contains 14 residues. V dropped 3 bases and J dropped 2 bases, with 11 bases sitting between them. CDR3 amino acids: CASSSSGANYGYTF. CDR3 coding DNA: TGCGCCAGCAGCTCCAGTGGGGCGAACTATGGCTACACCTTC. Full variable domain (missing parts from reference TRBV5-1 and TRBJ1-2): KAGVTQTPRYLIKTRGQQVTLSCSPISGHRSVSWYQQTPGQGLQFLFEYFSETQRNKGNFPGRFSGRQFSNSRSEMNVSTLELGDSALYLCASSSSGANYGYTFGSGTRLTVV.

This clonotype was counted at least ten times. This sequence joins TRBV28 and TRBJ1-6; D is unclear. V lost 10 bases to trimming and J lost 0 bases, with 7 bases between them. This CDR3 comprises 13 residues. The germline gives CDR1 MDHEN, CDR2 SYDVKM. In DNA, the CDR3 is TGTGCCACTTGGAGCTCCTATAATTCACCCCTCCACTTT. Its protein product is CATWSSYNSPLHF.

This clonotype was counted ten times or more. V gene TRBV3-1 combines with J gene TRBJ2-1, with 8 bases that match TRBD1. After removal of 1 base from V and 0 bases from J, the junction contained 8 bases not matched to a gene. CDR1 and CDR2 from the germline V gene are LGHDT and YNNKEL (reference sequence). The CDR3 is 18 residues long. CDR3 region: CASSQGGRTGSSYNEQFF. CDR3 DNA: TGTGCCAGCAGCCAAGGGGGAAGGACAGGGAGCTCCTACAATGAGCAGTTCTTC.

This clonotype was recorded many times. The V call is TRBV25-1, the J call TRBJ2-3; TRBD1 agrees at 9 bases. V shed 8 bases and J 5 bases; nucleotides not matched to a gene: 11. Germline V gene data show CDR1 as MGHDK and CDR2 as SYGVNS. This CDR3 spans 15 amino acids. The CDR3 protein is CASSPSGTGIDTQYF. The CDR3 DNA follows: TGTGCCAGCTCCCCTTCCGGGACAGGGATAGATACGCAGTATTTT.

This clonotype was observed many times. The chain has TRBV9 and TRBJ2-1, with TRBD1 identical over 7 bases. Per the germline V gene, CDR1 is SGDLS and CDR2 is YYNGEE. The CDR3 spans 12 residues. Trimming cost V 3 bases and J 12 bases; bases outside gene matches: 6. CDR3 residues: CASSETGQVQFF. In nucleotides, the CDR3 is TGTGCCAGCAGCGAGACAGGGCAAGTGCAGTTCTTC.

This clonotype has ten or more counts. The chain combines TRBV25-1 with TRBJ1-2; possible D gene TRBD1, 5 bases. CDR1 and CDR2 (germline): MGHDK, SYGVNS. V dropped 9 bases and J dropped 7 bases, with 15 bases sitting between them. The CDR3 has 12 amino acids. CDR3 amino acids: CASTDIMGGYTF. In DNA form, the CDR3 reads TGTGCCAGTACGGACATAATGGGTGGCTACACCTTC.

This clonotype was recorded at least ten times. The CDR3 region is CASSSPRVGGGELFF. Written as DNA, the CDR3 is TGTGCCAGCAGCTCACCTAGAGTGGGCGGCGGGGAGCTGTTTTTT. V is TRBV3-1 and J is TRBJ2-2; D is ambiguous. Germline V lookup: CDR1 LGHDT, CDR2 YNNKEL (reference sequence). The V and J ends lost 5 bases and 7 bases respectively, with 17 bases between them. CDR3 length: 15 amino acids.

This clonotype was observed a handful of times. The J gene is TRBJ2-1, the V gene TRBV4-2; D gene ambiguous. Trimming removed 0 bases at V and 7 bases at J, with 10 bases between. CDR3 length equals 14 residues. In germline, CDR1 is LGHNA, CDR2 YNFKEQ. CDR3 loop: CASSQEHSANEQFF. In nucleotides, the CDR3 is TGTGCCAGCAGCCAAGAACATTCGGCGAATGAGCAGTTCTTC.

Many counts were recorded for this clonotype. V and J are TRBV6-1 and TRBJ2-7; D may be TRBD2 (6 bases). Germline V gene data show CDR1 as MNHNS and CDR2 as SASEGT. The CDR3 length is 13 residues. The V end lost 0 bases, the J end lost 6 bases, and 9 bases lay between the germline ends. The CDR3 loop reads CASSEARRGEQYF. CDR3 coding DNA: TGTGCCAGCAGTGAAGCGCGGCGGGGCGAGCAGTACTTC.

This clonotype came up many times. J is TRBJ2-5 and V is TRBV11-2, with D unresolved. Trimming took off 4 bases at V and 4 bases at J, with 4 bases between the two ends. Germline V gives CDR1 SGHAT, CDR2 FQNNGV. The length of the CDR3 is 11 residues. CDR3 bases: TGTGCCAGCAGCTCACGAGAGACCCAGTACTTC. This encodes CASSSRETQYF.

This clonotype occurred many times. V usage is TRBV5-6 and J usage is TRBJ1-1; no reliable D call. CDR3 size: 15 residues. Trimming removed 0 bases at V and 0 bases at J, with 9 bases between. Germline V gene lookup returns CDR1 SGHDT and CDR2 YYEEEE. The CDR3 reads CASSLVETLNTEAFF. The CDR3 DNA is TGTGCCAGCAGCTTGGTCGAGACCTTGAACACTGAAGCTTTCTTT.

Ten or more counts support this clonotype. This rearrangement joins TRBV12-5 to TRBJ1-3, with 9 nucleotides matching TRBD1. The CDR3 runs to 16 residues. V lost 4 bases and J lost 4; bases outside the gene matches: 8. The germline V gene has CDR1 LGHNT and CDR2 FRNRAP. For the CDR3, the DNA is TGTGCTAGTGGTTCAGGGACAGGGTATCGAGGAAACACCATATATTTT. It yields the protein CASGSGTGYRGNTIYF.

This clonotype has only a few counts. The junction departs from the called germline gene at one end, perhaps through a read error. The chain uses TRBV4-1 and TRBJ1-2; no clear D gene. Germline V CDR1 and CDR2: MGHRA, YSYEKL. The CDR3 extends over 18 amino acids. The CDR3 spells CASSQSKDGTSVDYDYTF. The CDR3 DNA reads TGCGCCAGCAGCCAATCTAAGGACGGTACGTCTGTTGACTATGACTACACCTTC.

The gene calls are TRBV2 and TRBJ2-7, with 7 nucleotides matching TRBD2. Germline lookup yields CDR1 SNHLY and CDR2 FYNNEI. The CDR3 extends over 15 amino acids. After removal of 4 bases from V and 6 bases from J, the junction contained 12 bases not matched to a gene. The CDR3 is CASSATSLGTGEQYF. For the CDR3, the DNA is TGTGCCAGCAGTGCGACTAGCTTGGGAACGGGCGAGCAGTACTTC. Full variable domain (missing parts from reference TRBV2 and TRBJ2-7): EPEVTQTPSHQVTQMGQEVILRCVPISNHLYFYWYRQILGQKVEFLVSFYNNEISEKSEIFDDQFSVERPDGSNFTLKIRSTKLEDSAMYFCASSATSLGTGEQYFGPGTRLTVT.

This clonotype has at least ten counts. This chain uses TRBV12-3 or TRBV12-4 with TRBJ2-5; 12 positions match TRBD2. With 3 bases clipped from V and 4 bases from J, the junction kept 6 bases outside the gene matches. CDR3 length equals 16 residues. CDR3 loop: CASSFSQLAGGETQYF. DNA of the CDR3: TGTGCCAGCAGTTTCTCCCAACTAGCGGGGGGAGAGACCCAGTACTTC.

This rearrangement joins TRBV20-1 to TRBJ1-2, with 7 bases lining up with TRBD1. The CDR3 loop spans 15 amino acids. Trimming at V came to 6 bases and at J to 1 base, leaving 11 bases not matched to a gene. CDR1 is DFQATT, CDR2 SNEGSKA, per germline (reference sequence). CDR3 sequence: CSAGPGTENNYGYTF. CDR3 DNA: TGCAGTGCGGGGCCCGGGACAGAGAATAACTATGGCTACACCTTC.

This clonotype was picked up many times. This chain connects TRBV7-6 to TRBJ2-7; possibly TRBD2 for D (5 bases). With 5 bases removed from V and 2 bases from J, the gap between germline ends came to 10 bases. The CDR3 contains 13 residues. Looked up from germline, CDR1 is SGHVS and CDR2 is FNYEAQ. The chain's CDR3 is CASSPGVTYEQYF. DNA of the CDR3: TGTGCCAGCAGCCCCGGGGTGACCTACGAGCAGTACTTC.

This clonotype was detected many times. The chain joins TRBV27 to TRBJ1-2; D gene unclear. Germline CDR1 is MNHEY and CDR2 is SMNVEV (reference sequence). V lost 5 bases, J lost 4 bases, and 23 bases lay in between. CDR3 length equals 17 residues. The chain's CDR3 is CASSPPPPPTGGYGYTF. DNA for the CDR3: TGTGCCAGCAGTCCACCCCCCCCGCCGACCGGTGGCTATGGCTACACCTTC.

In this sample, this clonotype turned up many times. This chain uses TRBV7-3 with TRBJ2-1; 7 bases are a match to TRBD2. Germline assignment: CDR1 SGHTA and CDR2 FQGTGA. The CDR3 runs to 15 residues. V was pared by 3 bases and J by 2 bases, with 4 bases of the junction left unmatched. The DNA of the CDR3 is TGTGCCAGCAGCTTTACGGGGGGTCCCTACAATGAGCAGTTCTTC. The encoded protein is CASSFTGGPYNEQFF.

This clonotype was recorded many times. The rearrangement uses TRBV12-5 and TRBJ2-7; 8 bases are a match to TRBD1. The CDR3 totals 14 residues. J gave up 3 bases and V 1 base, and 2 bases lay outside the gene matches. The germline gives CDR1 LGHNT, CDR2 FRNRAP. The CDR3 region is CASGLGTGHYEQYF. The CDR3 nucleotides read TGTGCTAGTGGTTTGGGGACAGGGCACTACGAGCAGTACTTC.

This clonotype was counted at least ten times. The rearrangement uses TRBV5-1 and TRBJ1-2, with 8 bases aligning to TRBD1. Germline V gene lookup returns CDR1 SGHRS and CDR2 YFSETQ. The J segment lost 3 bases and the V segment lost 4 bases, leaving 2 bases of the junction unmatched. This CDR3 is 13 amino acids long. In DNA form, the CDR3 reads TGCGCCAGCAGCCCGGACAGGGACTATGGCTACACCTTC. The encoded protein is CASSPDRDYGYTF.

This clonotype came up many times. The genes are TRBV6-5 and TRBJ1-2, with a tentative D call TRBD1 (5 bases). This CDR3 has 12 residues. CDR1 and CDR2 (germline): MNHEY, SVGAGI. V shed 7 bases and J shed 8 bases, with 14 bases lying between them. The CDR3 DNA is TGTGCCAGCACATTGTCGGGGGAAGGCTACACCTTC. Protein product: CASTLSGEGYTF.

This clonotype occurred many times. The chain couples TRBV5-1 to TRBJ1-2; 8 bases are shared with TRBD1. J gave up 8 bases and V 0 bases, and 6 bases lay outside the gene matches. The CDR3 has 14 amino acids. Per the germline V gene, CDR1 is SGHRS and CDR2 is YFSETQ. The CDR3 here is CASSLAGGAEGYTF. The DNA of the CDR3 is TGCGCCAGCAGCTTGGCAGGGGGCGCGGAAGGCTACACCTTC. Complete variable domain (other parts from reference TRBV5-1 and TRBJ1-2): KAGVTQTPRYLIKTRGQQVTLSCSPISGHRSVSWYQQTPGQGLQFLFEYFSETQRNKGNFPGRFSGRQFSNSRSEMNVSTLELGDSALYLCASSLAGGAEGYTFGSGTRLTVV.

This clonotype showed up many times. The chain uses TRBV20-1 and TRBJ2-3; either TRBD1 or TRBD2 may fit D (6 bases each). Trimming cost V 0 bases and J 2 bases, with 15 bases left between them. The CDR3 runs 16 residues. Germline CDR1 reads DFQATT; CDR2 reads SNEGSKA (reference sequence). The chain's CDR3 is CSARDLGGLFTDTQYF. The CDR3 nucleotides are TGCAGTGCTAGAGATCTAGGGGGACTGTTCACAGATACGCAGTATTTT.